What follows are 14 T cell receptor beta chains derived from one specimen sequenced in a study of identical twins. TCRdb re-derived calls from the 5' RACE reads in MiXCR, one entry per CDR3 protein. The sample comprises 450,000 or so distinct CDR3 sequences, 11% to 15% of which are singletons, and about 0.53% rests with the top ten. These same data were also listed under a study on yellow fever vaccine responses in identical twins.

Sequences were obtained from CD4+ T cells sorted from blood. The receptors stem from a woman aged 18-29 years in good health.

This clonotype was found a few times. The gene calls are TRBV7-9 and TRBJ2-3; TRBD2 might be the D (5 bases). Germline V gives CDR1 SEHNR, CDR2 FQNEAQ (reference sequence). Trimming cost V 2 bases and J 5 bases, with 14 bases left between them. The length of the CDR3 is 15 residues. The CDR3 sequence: CASSLLLAAGDTQYF. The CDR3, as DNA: TGTGCCAGCAGCTTATTGCTAGCCGCGGGAGATACGCAGTATTTT.

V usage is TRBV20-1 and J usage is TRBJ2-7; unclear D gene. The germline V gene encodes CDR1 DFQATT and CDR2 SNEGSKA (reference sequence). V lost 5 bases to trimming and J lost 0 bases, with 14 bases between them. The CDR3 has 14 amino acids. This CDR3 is CSAFLISGSYEQYF. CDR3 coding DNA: TGCAGTGCTTTCCTTATCTCGGGCTCCTACGAGCAGTACTTC.

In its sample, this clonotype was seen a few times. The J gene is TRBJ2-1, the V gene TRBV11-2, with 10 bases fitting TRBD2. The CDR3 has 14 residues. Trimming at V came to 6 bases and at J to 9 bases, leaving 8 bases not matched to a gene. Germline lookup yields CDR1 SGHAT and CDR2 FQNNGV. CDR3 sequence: CASRKGTSESEQFF. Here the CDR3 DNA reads TGTGCCAGCAGAAAAGGGACTAGCGAAAGTGAGCAGTTCTTC.

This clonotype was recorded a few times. DNA for the CDR3: TGTGCCAGCTCAGCCACAGGGGGCTCCTACAATGAGCAGTTCTTC. This codes for CASSATGGSYNEQFF. The rearrangement uses TRBV18 and TRBJ2-1; 8 positions agree with TRBD1. The germline V gene encodes CDR1 KGHSH and CDR2 LQKENI. Trimming at V came to 5 bases and at J to 0 bases, leaving 3 bases not matched to a gene. The CDR3 spans 15 residues.

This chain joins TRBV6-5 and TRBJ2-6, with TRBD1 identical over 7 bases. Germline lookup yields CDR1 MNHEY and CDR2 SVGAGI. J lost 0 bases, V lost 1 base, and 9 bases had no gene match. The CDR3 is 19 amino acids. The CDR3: CASSYFTGAGSSGANVLTF. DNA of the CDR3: TGTGCCAGCAGTTACTTTACAGGGGCTGGGAGCTCTGGGGCCAACGTCCTGACTTTC.

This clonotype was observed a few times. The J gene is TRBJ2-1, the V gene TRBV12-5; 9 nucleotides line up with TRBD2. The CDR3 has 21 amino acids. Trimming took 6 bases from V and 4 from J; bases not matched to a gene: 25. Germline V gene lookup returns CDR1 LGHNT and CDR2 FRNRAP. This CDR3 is CASGYLRRERGARYSYNEQFF. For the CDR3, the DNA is TGTGCTAGTGGATACCTCCGGCGGGAGCGGGGGGCCCGATACTCTTACAATGAGCAGTTCTTC.

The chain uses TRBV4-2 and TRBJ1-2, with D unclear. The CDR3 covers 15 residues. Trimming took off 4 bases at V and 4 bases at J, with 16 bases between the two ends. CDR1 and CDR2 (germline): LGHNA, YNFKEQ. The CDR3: CASSRDLEWSYGYTF. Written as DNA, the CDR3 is TGTGCCAGCAGCCGTGATCTCGAGTGGAGCTATGGCTACACCTTC.

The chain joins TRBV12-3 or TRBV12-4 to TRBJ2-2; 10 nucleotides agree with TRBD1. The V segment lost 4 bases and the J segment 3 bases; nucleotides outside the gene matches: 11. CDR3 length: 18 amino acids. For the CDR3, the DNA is TGTGCCAGCAGTTCCCGGGACAGGGGAAAAGGGGACACCGGGGAGCTGTTTTTT. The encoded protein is CASSSRDRGKGDTGELFF.

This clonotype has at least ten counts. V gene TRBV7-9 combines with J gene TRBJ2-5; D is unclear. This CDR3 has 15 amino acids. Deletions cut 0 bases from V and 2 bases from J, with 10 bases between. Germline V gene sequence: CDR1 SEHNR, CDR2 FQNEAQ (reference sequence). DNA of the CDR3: TGTGCCAGCAGCTTAGCTACTGTGGAACAAGAGACCCAGTACTTC. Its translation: CASSLATVEQETQYF. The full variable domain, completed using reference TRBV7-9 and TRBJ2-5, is DTGVSQNPRHKITKRGQNVTFRCDPISEHNRLYWYRQTLGQGPEFLTYFQNEAQLEKSRLLSDRFSAERPKGSFSTLEIQRTEQGDSAMYLCASSLATVEQETQYFGPGTRLLVL.

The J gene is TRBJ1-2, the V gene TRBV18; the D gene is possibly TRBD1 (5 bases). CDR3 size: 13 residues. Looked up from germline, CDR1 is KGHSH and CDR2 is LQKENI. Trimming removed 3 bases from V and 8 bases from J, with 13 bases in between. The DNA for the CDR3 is TGTGCCAGCTCACCCGGCAGGGCCGGAGGCTACACCTTC. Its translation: CASSPGRAGGYTF.

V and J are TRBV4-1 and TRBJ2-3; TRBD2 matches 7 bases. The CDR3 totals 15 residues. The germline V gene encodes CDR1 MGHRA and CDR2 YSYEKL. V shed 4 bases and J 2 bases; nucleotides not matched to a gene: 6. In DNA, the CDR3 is TGCGCCAGCAGCCGGGCTAGCGGAATCACAGATACGCAGTATTTT. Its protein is CASSRASGITDTQYF.

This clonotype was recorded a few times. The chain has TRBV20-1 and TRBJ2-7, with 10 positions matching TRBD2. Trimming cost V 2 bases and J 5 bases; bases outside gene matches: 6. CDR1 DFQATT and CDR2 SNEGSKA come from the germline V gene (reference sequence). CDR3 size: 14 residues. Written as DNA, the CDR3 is TGCAGTGCTAGACAACAGCGGGAGGGCAACGAGCAGTACTTC. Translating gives CSARQQREGNEQYF.

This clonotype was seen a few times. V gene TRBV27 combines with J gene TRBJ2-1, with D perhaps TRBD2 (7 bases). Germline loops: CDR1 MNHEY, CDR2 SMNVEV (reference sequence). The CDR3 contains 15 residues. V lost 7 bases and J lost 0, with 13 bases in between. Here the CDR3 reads CASIGLGGSYNEQFF. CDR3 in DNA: TGTGCCAGCATCGGACTAGGGGGCTCCTACAATGAGCAGTTCTTC.

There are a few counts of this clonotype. The CDR3 DNA reads as TGTGCCAGCAGTGAAGAGGCGAGCTCCTACAATGAGCAGTTCTTC. Its translation is CASSEEASSYNEQFF. The chain combines TRBV6-1 with TRBJ2-1, with D hard to call. The CDR3 is 15 residues long. Trimming pared 1 base from V and 0 bases from J, leaving 7 bases between. The germline V gene has CDR1 MNHNS and CDR2 SASEGT.